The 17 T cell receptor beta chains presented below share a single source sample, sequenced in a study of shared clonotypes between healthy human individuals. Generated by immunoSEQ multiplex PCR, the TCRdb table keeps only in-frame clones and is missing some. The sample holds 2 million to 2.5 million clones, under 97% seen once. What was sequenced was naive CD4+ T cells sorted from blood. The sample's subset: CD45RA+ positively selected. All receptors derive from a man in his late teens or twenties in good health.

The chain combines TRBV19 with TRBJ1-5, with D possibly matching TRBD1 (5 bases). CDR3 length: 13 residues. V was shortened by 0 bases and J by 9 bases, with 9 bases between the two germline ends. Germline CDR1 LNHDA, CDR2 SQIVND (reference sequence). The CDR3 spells CASSIELGGPQHF. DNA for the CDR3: TGTGCCAGTAGTATAGAATTGGGGGGGCCCCAGCATTTT. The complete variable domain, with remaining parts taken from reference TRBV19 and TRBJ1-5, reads DGGITQSPKYLFRKEGQNVTLSCEQNLNHDAMYWYRQDPGQGLRLIYYSQIVNDFQKGDIAEGYSVSREKKESFPLTVTSAQKNPTAFYLCASSIELGGPQHFGDGTRLSIL.

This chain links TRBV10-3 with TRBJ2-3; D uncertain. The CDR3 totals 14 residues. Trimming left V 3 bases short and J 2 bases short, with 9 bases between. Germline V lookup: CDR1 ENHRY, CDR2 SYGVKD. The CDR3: CAISEMSSTDTQYF. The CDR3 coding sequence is TGTGCCATCAGTGAAATGAGTTCCACAGATACGCAGTATTTT.

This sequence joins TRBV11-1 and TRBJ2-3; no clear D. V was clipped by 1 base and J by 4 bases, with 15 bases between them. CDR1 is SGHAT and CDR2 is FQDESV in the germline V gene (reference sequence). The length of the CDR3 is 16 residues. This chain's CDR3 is CASSLELHPVADTQYF. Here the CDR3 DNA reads TGTGCCAGCAGCTTAGAACTACATCCGGTGGCAGATACGCAGTATTTT.

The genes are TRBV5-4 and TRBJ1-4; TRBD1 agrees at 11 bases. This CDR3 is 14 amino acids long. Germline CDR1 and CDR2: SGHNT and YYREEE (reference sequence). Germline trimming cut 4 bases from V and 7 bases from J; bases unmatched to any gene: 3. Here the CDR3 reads CASSTGQGVEKLFF. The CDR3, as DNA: TGTGCCAGCAGCACGGGACAGGGGGTTGAAAAACTGTTTTTT.

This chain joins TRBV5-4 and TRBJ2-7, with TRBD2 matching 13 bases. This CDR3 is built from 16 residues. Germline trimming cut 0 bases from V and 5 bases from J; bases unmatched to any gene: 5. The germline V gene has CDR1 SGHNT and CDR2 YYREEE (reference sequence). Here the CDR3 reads CASSLDGLAGVHEQYF. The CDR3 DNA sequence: TGTGCCAGCAGCTTGGACGGACTAGCGGGAGTCCACGAGCAGTACTTC.

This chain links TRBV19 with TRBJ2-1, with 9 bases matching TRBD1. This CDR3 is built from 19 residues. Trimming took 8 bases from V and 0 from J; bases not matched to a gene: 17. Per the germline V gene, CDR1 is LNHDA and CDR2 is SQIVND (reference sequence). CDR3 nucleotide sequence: TGTGCCAGTGGGCATCCGGGACAGGGTCCCATGAGCTCCTACAATGAGCAGTTCTTC. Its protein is CASGHPGQGPMSSYNEQFF.

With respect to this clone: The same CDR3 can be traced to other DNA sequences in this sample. CDR3 DNA sequence: TGTGCCAGCAGGCAGGGGACCTACGAGCAGTACTTC. Its translation: CASRQGTYEQYF. The J gene is TRBJ2-7, the V gene TRBV6-6, with TRBD1 as a possible D gene (6 bases). Germline CDR1 and CDR2: MNHNY and SVGAGI (reference sequence). Trimming took 6 bases from V and 2 from J, leaving 8 bases between them. The CDR3 is made up of 12 amino acids.

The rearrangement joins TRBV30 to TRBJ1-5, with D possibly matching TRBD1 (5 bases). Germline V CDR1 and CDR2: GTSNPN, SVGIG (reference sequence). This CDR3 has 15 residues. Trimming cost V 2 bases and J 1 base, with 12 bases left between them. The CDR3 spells CAWSKGTKSNQPQHF. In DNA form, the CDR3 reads TGTGCCTGGAGTAAGGGGACGAAGAGCAATCAGCCCCAGCATTTT.

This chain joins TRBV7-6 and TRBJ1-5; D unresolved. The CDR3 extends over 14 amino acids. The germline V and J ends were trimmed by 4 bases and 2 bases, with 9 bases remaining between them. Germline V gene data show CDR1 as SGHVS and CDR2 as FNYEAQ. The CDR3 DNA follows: TGTGCCAGCAGCTCCGAGGCGGGCAATCAGCCCCAGCATTTT. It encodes CASSSEAGNQPQHF.

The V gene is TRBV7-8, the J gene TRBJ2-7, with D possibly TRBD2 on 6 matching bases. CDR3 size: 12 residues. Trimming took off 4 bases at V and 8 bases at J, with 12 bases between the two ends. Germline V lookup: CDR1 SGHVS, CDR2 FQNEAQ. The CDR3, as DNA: TGTGCCAGCAGCTCTCGACTAGTACAGCAGTACTTC. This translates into CASSSRLVQQYF.

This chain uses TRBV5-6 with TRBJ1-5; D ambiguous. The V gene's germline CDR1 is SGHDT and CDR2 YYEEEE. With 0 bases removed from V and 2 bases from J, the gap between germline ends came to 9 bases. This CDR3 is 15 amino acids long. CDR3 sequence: CASSLARHGNQPQHF. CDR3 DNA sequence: TGTGCCAGCAGCTTGGCCCGGCACGGCAATCAGCCCCAGCATTTT.

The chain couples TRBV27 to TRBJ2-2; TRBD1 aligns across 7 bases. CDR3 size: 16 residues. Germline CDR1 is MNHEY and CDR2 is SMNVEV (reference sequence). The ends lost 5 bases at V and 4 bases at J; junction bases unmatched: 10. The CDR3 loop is CASSGTVGAPTGELFF. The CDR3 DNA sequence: TGTGCCAGCAGTGGGACAGTGGGGGCCCCCACCGGGGAGCTGTTTTTT.

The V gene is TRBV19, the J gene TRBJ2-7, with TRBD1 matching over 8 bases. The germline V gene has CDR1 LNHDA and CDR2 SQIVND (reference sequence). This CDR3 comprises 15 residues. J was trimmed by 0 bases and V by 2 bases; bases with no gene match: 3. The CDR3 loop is CASSIRQGSSYEQYF. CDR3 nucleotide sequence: TGTGCCAGTAGTATAAGACAGGGGAGCTCCTACGAGCAGTACTTC.

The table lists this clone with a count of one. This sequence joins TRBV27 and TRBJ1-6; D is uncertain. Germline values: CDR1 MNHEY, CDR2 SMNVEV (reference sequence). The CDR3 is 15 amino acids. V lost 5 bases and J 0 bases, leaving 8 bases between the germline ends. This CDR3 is CASSPQSSYNSPLHF. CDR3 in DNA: TGTGCCAGCAGTCCACAGAGCTCCTATAATTCACCCCTCCACTTT.

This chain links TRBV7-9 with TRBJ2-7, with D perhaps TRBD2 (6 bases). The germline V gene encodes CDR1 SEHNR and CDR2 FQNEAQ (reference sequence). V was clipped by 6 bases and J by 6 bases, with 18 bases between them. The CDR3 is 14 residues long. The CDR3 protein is CASRGGEGGPEQYF. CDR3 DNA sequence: TGTGCCAGCAGGGGAGGAGAAGGCGGACCCGAGCAGTACTTC.

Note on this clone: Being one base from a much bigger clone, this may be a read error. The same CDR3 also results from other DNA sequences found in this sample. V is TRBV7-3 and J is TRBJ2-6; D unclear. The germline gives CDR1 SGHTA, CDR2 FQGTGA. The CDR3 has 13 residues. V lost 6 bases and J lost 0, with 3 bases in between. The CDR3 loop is CASSNSGANVLTF. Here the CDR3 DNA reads TGTGCCAGCAGTAACTCTGGGGCCAACGTCCTGACTTTC.

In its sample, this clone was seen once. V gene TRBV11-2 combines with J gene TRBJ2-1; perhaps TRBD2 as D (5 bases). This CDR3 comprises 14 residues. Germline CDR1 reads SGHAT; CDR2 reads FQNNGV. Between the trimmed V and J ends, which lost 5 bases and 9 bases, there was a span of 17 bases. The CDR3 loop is CASSKPASLREQFF. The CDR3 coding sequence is TGTGCCAGCAGCAAACCGGCTAGCCTCCGTGAGCAGTTCTTC.